This TCR beta chain was profiled in a study of blood T cell repertoires in COVID-19. On the study more broadly: Samples came from the United States, Italy and Spain, spanning acute and convalescent COVID-19. The analysed material was cDNA or gDNA that came from T cells, B-cell-depleted T cells, or PBMCs.

Authors' data handling: Amplification of reference gene primers was used by the study to estimate nucleated cell counts. Assay: immunoSEQ multiplex PCR; the TCRdb copy retains only in-frame clones and omits some. The V and J calls and clone size are taken from that table; D and trimming were inferred from the DNA. The table lists more than 80,000 clones, under 85% of them singletons. Germline V CDR1 and CDR2: GTSNPN, SVGIG (reference sequence). The CDR3 length is 16 residues. V trimming: 1 base; J trimming: 7 bases; junction bases outside the gene matches: 12. The chain joins TRBV30 to TRBJ1-4, with 7 bases aligning to TRBD1. The sequenced sample was peripheral blood. The TCR originated in a woman in her seventies with acute or convalescent COVID-19. CDR3 sequence: CAWSDPNRQGGEKLFF. CDR3 DNA sequence: TGTGCCTGGAGTGACCCCAACCGACAGGGAGGTGAAAAACTGTTTTTT. The variable domain in full, with the rest retrieved from reference TRBV30 and TRBJ1-4, is SQTIHQWPATLVQPVGSPLSLECTVEGTSNPNLYWYRQAAGRGLQLLFYSVGIGQISSEVPQNLSASRPQDRQFILSSKKLLLSDSGFYLCAWSDPNRQGGEKLFFGSGTQLSVL.